Sequencing of this TCR beta chain was carried out in a study of T-cell memory formation after mild COVID-19. Overall study context: TCR clusters were mostly confined to one donor each.

This clonotype was recorded a few times. The antigen is not known. Findings of the study overall: Cross-reactive memory appears to have joined, as suggested by some responding clones showing up in pre-infection memory. Largely, contracting CD4+ clones fell within CM and EM, and contracting CD8+ clones within EMRA.

V was cut by 6 bases and J by 1 base, with 12 bases left in between. Germline values: CDR1 ENHRY, CDR2 SYGVKD. The CDR3 contains 14 residues. Constant-segment primers served in 5'RACE that generated TCR alpha and TCR beta cDNA libraries bearing sample barcodes and UMIs. One entry per CDR3 protein results from TCRdb running MiXCR on the 5' RACE reads. The sample includes under 250,000 distinct CDR3 sequences, 7.5% to 10% seen only once; the top ten take 3.5%. This chain links TRBV10-3 with TRBJ2-5; possibly TRBD2 for D (6 bases). The sequenced material came from PBMCs or a T cell subset sorted from them (not recorded which). The TCR sequence derives from a young man who had mild COVID-19 (a few samples of this study predate the infection). Cell type and time point are not known. CDR3 DNA sequence: TGTGCCATCAGGGACGGGAGCGCCCAAGAGACCCAGTACTTC. Its translation: CAIRDGSAQETQYF.